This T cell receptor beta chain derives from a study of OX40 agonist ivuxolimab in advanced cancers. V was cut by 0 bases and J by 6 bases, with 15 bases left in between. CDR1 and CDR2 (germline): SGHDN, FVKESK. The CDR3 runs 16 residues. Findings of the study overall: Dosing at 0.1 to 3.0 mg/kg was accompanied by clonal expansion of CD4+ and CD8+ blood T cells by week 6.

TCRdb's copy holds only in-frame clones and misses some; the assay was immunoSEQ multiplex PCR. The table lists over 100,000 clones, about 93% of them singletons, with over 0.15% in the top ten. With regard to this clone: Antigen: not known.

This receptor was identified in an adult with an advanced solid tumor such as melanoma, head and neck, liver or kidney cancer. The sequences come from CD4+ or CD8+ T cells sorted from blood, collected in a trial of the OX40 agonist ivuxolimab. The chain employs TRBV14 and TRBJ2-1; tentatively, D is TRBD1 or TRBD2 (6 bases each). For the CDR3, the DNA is TGTGCCAGCAGCCAAGATTGGGGGGACATAGTCAATGAGCAGTTCTTC. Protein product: CASSQDWGDIVNEQFF.